These T cell receptor beta chains were read from a single sample in a study of regulatory T cells in long-lasting Graves disease. TCRdb processed the multiplex PCR reads anew with MiXCR; each CDR3 protein has one entry. The sample lists a few hundred thousand distinct CDR3 sequences; 20% were seen once. The sequenced sample was peripheral blood mononuclear cells (PBMCs), obtained at new diagnosis, from a patient treated with antithyroid drugs. The receptors were gathered from a female donor with Graves disease. The CDR3 runs from the conserved cysteine through the conserved F or W. D genes are given only for firm matches. Size tells how often a clone was seen (once, few, many) or the class of an expanded clone, and some rows leave it out.

D,V,size,J,CDR3,DNA
TRBD1,TRBV6-4,few,TRBJ2-6,CASSDSGQRSGANVLTF,TGTGCCAGCAGTGACTCGGGACAGCGCTCTGGGGCCAACGTCCTGACTTTC
NA,TRBV6-1,once,TRBJ1-2,CASTPGTLGYTF,TGTGCCAGCACCCCCGGGACCCTCGGCTACACCTTC
NA,TRBV9,few,TRBJ1-3,CASSVAVGMGNTIYF,TGTGCCAGCAGCGTAGCTGTGGGGATGGGAAACACCATATATTTT
NA,TRBV29-1,many,TRBJ1-1,CSVDKDYTEAFF,TGCAGCGTTGACAAGGATTACACTGAAGCTTTCTTT
NA,TRBV18,many,TRBJ1-2,CASSPEGDPNYGYTF,TGTGCCAGCTCACCGGAGGGGGATCCGAACTATGGCTACACCTTC
NA,TRBV12-3/TRBV12-4,NA,TRBJ1-2,CASTPGPGNYGYTF,TGTGCCAGCACTCCAGGGCCTGGGAACTATGGCTACACCTTC
NA,TRBV6-2/TRBV6-3,many,TRBJ1-5,CASSYGQGGNQPQHF,TGTGCCAGCAGTTACGGTCAGGGAGGAAATCAGCCCCAGCATTTT
TRBD2,TRBV4-2,many,TRBJ2-7,CASSQDPGAGDEQYF,TGTGCCAGCAGCCAAGACCCCGGCGCGGGGGACGAGCAGTACTTC
TRBD2,TRBV6-2/TRBV6-3,many,TRBJ2-3,CASSYSTSGRGADTQYF,TGTGCCAGCAGTTACTCGACTAGCGGGAGAGGGGCAGATACGCAGTATTTT
NA,TRBV20-1,many,TRBJ1-1,CSAHYQGWSEAFF,TGCAGTGCTCATTATCAGGGTTGGAGTGAAGCTTTCTTT
NA,TRBV5-8,many,TRBJ2-2,CASSLGARTGELFF,TGTGCCAGCAGCTTGGGGGCGAGGACCGGGGAGCTGTTTTTT
TRBD2,TRBV7-2,NA,TRBJ2-1,CASSLVGLAGGPYEQFF,TGTGCCAGCAGCTTAGTAGGACTAGCGGGGGGGCCGTATGAGCAGTTCTTC
NA,TRBV7-2,many,TRBJ1-1,CASSLVTQSEAFF,TGTGCCAGCAGCTTAGTGACCCAGTCTGAAGCTTTCTTT
TRBD1,TRBV5-5,many,TRBJ1-2,CASRTGTDNYGYTF,TGTGCCAGCAGAACCGGGACAGATAACTATGGCTACACCTTC
NA,TRBV4-1,NA,TRBJ2-7,CASSQERQNFYEQYF,TGCGCCAGCAGCCAAGAACGTCAGAATTTCTACGAGCAGTACTTC
NA,TRBV6-4,NA,TRBJ2-3,CASSDRGKGTDTQYF,TGTGCCAGCAGTGATAGGGGGAAAGGTACAGATACGCAGTATTTT
NA,TRBV3-1,many,TRBJ1-1,CASSRVGQNTEAFF,TGTGCCAGCAGCCGAGTCGGACAGAACACTGAAGCTTTCTTT
TRBD2,TRBV12-3/TRBV12-4,many,TRBJ2-7,CASRGGTNPSYEQYF,TGTGCCAGCAGGGGCGGGACTAACCCGTCCTACGAGCAGTACTTC
NA,TRBV6-1,many,TRBJ1-1,CASSDSGVEAFF,TGTGCCAGCAGTGACTCAGGAGTTGAAGCTTTCTTT
TRBD2,TRBV7-9,NA,TRBJ2-5,CASSSEWDGTSGNETQYF,TGTGCCAGCAGCTCAGAGTGGGACGGGACTAGCGGGAATGAGACCCAGTACTTC
NA,TRBV11-2,many,TRBJ2-7,CASSLEWGTYEQYF,TGTGCCAGCAGCTTAGAGTGGGGAACCTACGAGCAGTACTTC
NA,TRBV4-1,NA,TRBJ2-5,CASSHRKETQYF,TGCGCCAGCAGCCATCGAAAAGAGACCCAGTACTTC
TRBD2,TRBV7-3,many,TRBJ2-1,CASSVGTSGRGDEQFF,TGTGCCAGCAGCGTCGGGACTAGCGGGAGGGGCGATGAGCAGTTCTTC
TRBD2,TRBV6-2/TRBV6-3,few,TRBJ2-7,CASSYPTSGEENYEQYF,TGTGCCAGCAGTTACCCAACTAGCGGGGAGGAGAACTACGAGCAGTACTTC
TRBD1,TRBV5-1,many,TRBJ2-5,CASSLADRVGETQYF,TGCGCCAGCAGCTTGGCGGACAGGGTAGGAGAGACCCAGTACTTC
NA,TRBV7-2,many,TRBJ2-1,CASSLGSFTLNEQFF,TGTGCCAGCAGCTTAGGGTCTTTTACCCTCAATGAGCAGTTCTTC
NA,TRBV6-5,many,TRBJ2-1,CASSFTGSPSSYNEQFF,TGTGCCAGCAGTTTCACAGGGTCCCCAAGCTCCTACAATGAGCAGTTCTTC
NA,TRBV20-1,NA,TRBJ2-7,CSATSSRAGSYEQYF,TGCAGTGCAACCTCCTCTCGGGCCGGGTCCTACGAGCAGTACTTC
TRBD1,TRBV5-5,NA,TRBJ2-4,CASSLDQGANIQYF,TGTGCCAGCAGCCTCGACCAGGGGGCGAACATTCAGTACTTC
NA,TRBV29-1,many,TRBJ1-2,CSVGGGAYDLNGYTF,TGCAGCGTTGGGGGAGGGGCCTACGACCTTAATGGCTACACCTTC
NA,TRBV29-1,many,TRBJ2-5,CSVGRRQETQYF,TGCAGCGTTGGACGCAGACAAGAGACCCAGTACTTC
TRBD2,TRBV12-3/TRBV12-4,many,TRBJ2-1,CASTRGSGRRNEQFF,TGTGCCAGCACCCGGGGAAGCGGGAGAAGGAATGAGCAGTTCTTC
NA,TRBV9,many,TRBJ2-1,CASSWTVGVYGNEQFF,TGTGCCAGCAGCTGGACAGTGGGTGTATACGGCAATGAGCAGTTCTTC
NA,TRBV20-1,many,TRBJ2-5,CSARVGETQYF,TGCAGTGCTAGAGTAGGAGAGACCCAGTACTTC
TRBD2,TRBV7-2,NA,TRBJ2-1,CASRSGTSGSHNEQFF,TGTGCCAGCAGATCCGGGACTAGCGGGAGCCACAATGAGCAGTTCTTC
TRBD1,TRBV3-1,many,TRBJ2-1,CASSQDTGVEQFF,TGTGCCAGCAGCCAAGATACAGGGGTTGAGCAGTTCTTC
NA,TRBV18,many,TRBJ2-7,CASSPQIHEQYF,TGTGCCAGCTCACCTCAGATCCACGAGCAGTACTTC
NA,TRBV7-9,many,TRBJ2-7,CASSGGDRNSYEQYF,TGTGCCAGCAGCGGGGGAGACAGGAACTCCTACGAGCAGTACTTC
TRBD1,TRBV27,NA,TRBJ1-1,CASSPQGEREAFF,TGTGCCAGCAGCCCACAGGGGGAGAGGGAAGCTTTCTTT
TRBD2,TRBV12-3/TRBV12-4,many,TRBJ2-1,CASSPASGRVNEQFF,TGTGCCAGCAGCCCGGCTAGCGGGAGGGTAAATGAGCAGTTCTTC
NA,TRBV28,few,TRBJ2-7,CASSSSGAPSSYEQYF,TGTGCCAGCAGTTCTTCCGGGGCACCGAGCTCCTACGAGCAGTACTTC
TRBD1,TRBV6-1,many,TRBJ1-2,CASKTRGESNYGYTF,TGTGCCAGCAAGACCAGGGGGGAAAGCAACTATGGCTACACCTTC
NA,TRBV29-1,few,TRBJ1-2,CSVESNGGYTF,TGCAGCGTAGAGAGCAACGGGGGCTACACCTTC
TRBD1,TRBV6-2/TRBV6-3,NA,TRBJ1-2,CASSRIQGAYGYTF,TGTGCCAGCAGTCGGATACAGGGGGCCTATGGCTACACCTTC
NA,TRBV6-1,many,TRBJ2-7,CASRRTASAYEQYF,TGTGCCAGCAGGAGGACAGCATCAGCCTACGAGCAGTACTTC
NA,TRBV5-1,many,TRBJ2-7,CASSLEDSSSYEQYF,TGCGCCAGCAGCTTGGAAGATTCCTCCTCCTACGAGCAGTACTTC